This T cell receptor (beta chain) was captured by sequencing in a study of T cell responses to AZD1222 COVID-19 vaccine. V dropped 0 bases and J dropped 3 bases, with 14 bases sitting between them. Germline CDR1 is SGHRS and CDR2 is YFSETQ. The CDR3 has 16 residues. Remarks on this clone: The antigen is not known.

Clones were read by immunoSEQ multiplex PCR, and TCRdb kept only the in-frame ones, dropping some. The data contain about 14,000 clones, around 80% of them singletons. Study results and caveats: Repertoire collection took place solely once the T cell response had peaked.

The chain carries TRBV5-1 and TRBJ2-3; TRBD2 is a possible D gene (5 bases). This clonotype originated in an adult who received the AZD1222 COVID-19 vaccine. This specimen was peripheral blood, taken 28 days after the second AZD1222 dose. The CDR3 reads CASSLGAGWGTDTQYF. DNA of the CDR3: TGCGCCAGCAGCTTGGGCGCGGGTTGGGGAACAGATACGCAGTATTTT. Full variable domain (remainder filled in from reference TRBV5-1 and TRBJ2-3): KAGVTQTPRYLIKTRGQQVTLSCSPISGHRSVSWYQQTPGQGLQFLFEYFSETQRNKGNFPGRFSGRQFSNSRSEMNVSTLELGDSALYLCASSLGAGWGTDTQYFGPGTRLTVL.